Each of the 13 T cell receptor beta chains below was sequenced from the same sample in a study of PD-1 blockade in classical Hodgkin lymphoma. Each patient experienced a relapse that followed autologous stem cell transplantation, and brentuximab vedotin exposure varied. Repertoires were generated with immunoSEQ multiplex PCR, while TCRdb's copy carries only in-frame clones and drops some. Among several thousand clones listed, over 60% were seen once. Source: peripheral blood mononuclear cells (PBMCs), taken before the second cycle of nivolumab. These receptors came from a human donor with classical Hodgkin lymphoma.

V and J are TRBV5-4 and TRBJ1-2; 7 bases align to TRBD1. Losses at the gene ends were 0 bases for V and 4 bases for J; bases not matched to a gene: 3. The CDR3 consists of 14 residues. Germline loops: CDR1 SGHNT, CDR2 YYREEE (reference sequence). The CDR3 region is CASSLEGGVYGYTF. The CDR3 DNA follows: TGTGCCAGCAGCTTGGAAGGGGGCGTCTATGGCTACACCTTC.

The chain has TRBV4-1 and TRBJ2-5; D tentatively fits TRBD1 or TRBD2 (6 bases each). The germline CDR1 and CDR2 sequences are MGHRA and YSYEKL. Trimming stripped 4 bases from V and 5 bases from J, with 14 bases between. The CDR3 is 14 residues long. The chain's CDR3 is CASSPVGGQETQYF. In DNA form, the CDR3 reads TGCGCCAGCAGCCCCGTGGGAGGACAGGAGACCCAGTACTTC.

CDR3 DNA sequence: TGTGCCAGCAGTCGGACTAGCGGGAGTAGCACGCAGTATTTT. Amino acids: CASSRTSGSSTQYF. The rearrangement uses TRBV11-3 and TRBJ2-3; 13 bases match TRBD2. Germline V gives CDR1 SGHNT, CDR2 YENEEA. The V and J ends lost 6 bases and 9 bases, in that order; junction bases with no gene match: 6. This CDR3 is 14 amino acids long.

V gene TRBV28 combines with J gene TRBJ2-2; D remains ambiguous. Trimming shortened V by 2 bases and J by 6 bases, and 7 bases separated the two germline ends. CDR1 MDHEN and CDR2 SYDVKM come from the germline V gene. The CDR3 totals 13 residues. As DNA, the CDR3 is TGTGCCAGCAGTTTAACAGAGCCCGGGGAGCTGTTTTTT. Amino acids: CASSLTEPGELFF.

The CDR3 bases are TGTGCCAGCAGCTTGGTTGGGCGCGAGAACACTGAAGCTTTCTTT. Its protein is CASSLVGRENTEAFF. V and J are TRBV5-4 and TRBJ1-1; D remains unclear. V was pared by 0 bases and J by 1 base, with 10 bases between. This CDR3 has 15 residues. Germline values: CDR1 SGHNT, CDR2 YYREEE (reference sequence).

The chain combines TRBV9 with TRBJ2-7; TRBD1 matches at 8 bases. V trimming: 4 bases; J trimming: 3 bases; junction bases outside the gene matches: 6. This CDR3 has 14 residues. Germline lookup yields CDR1 SGDLS and CDR2 YYNGEE. The CDR3 region has the DNA TGTGCCAGCAGCACACTCGACAGGGGCTACGAGCAGTACTTC. This sequence encodes CASSTLDRGYEQYF.

This chain links TRBV6-1 with TRBJ1-1; 7 nucleotides agree with TRBD1. Per germline, CDR1 MNHNS and CDR2 SASEGT. J gave up 5 bases and V 3 bases, and 6 bases lay outside the gene matches. CDR3 length: 14 residues. In DNA, the CDR3 is TGTGCCAGCAGTGAGACAGGGATGCGAACTGAAGCTTTCTTT. This codes for CASSETGMRTEAFF.

Remarks on this clone: One junction end does not reproduce the germline sequence, and a read error may be involved. The rearrangement joins TRBV7-7 to TRBJ2-1; tentative D call: TRBD2 (6 bases). Germline CDR1 SSHAT, CDR2 FNYEAQ (reference sequence). The CDR3 loop spans 13 amino acids. DNA for the CDR3: TGTGCTAGCAGCCCCACTAGCTTCAATGAGCAGTTCTTC. Residues: CASSPTSFNEQFF. The entire variable domain, with the rest obtained from reference TRBV7-7 and TRBJ2-1, is as follows: GAGVSQSPRYKVTKRGQDVTLRCDPISSHATLYWYQQALGQGPEFLTYFNYEAQPDKSGLPSDRFSAERPEGSISTLTIQRTEQRDSAMYRCASSPTSFNEQFFGPGTRLTVL.

The chain carries TRBV11-2 and TRBJ1-1; no clear D. Trimming stripped 6 bases from V and 5 bases from J, with 10 bases between. Germline V gene lookup returns CDR1 SGHAT and CDR2 FQNNGV. The length of the CDR3 is 12 residues. CDR3: CASRGKGTEAFF. CDR3 DNA: TGTGCCAGCAGGGGTAAGGGAACTGAAGCTTTCTTT.

The CDR3 DNA is TGTGCCAGCAGCCGGACAGGGCCTGGCTACGAGCAGTACTTC. Encoded protein: CASSRTGPGYEQYF. J is TRBJ2-5 and V is TRBV7-9; 8 positions match TRBD1. The tail of the sequence fits TRBJ2-7 better, so the J call may be wrong. This CDR3 is built from 14 residues. Germline CDR1 reads SEHNR; CDR2 reads FQNEAQ (reference sequence).

This clone is large in the sample. V is TRBV6-5 and J is TRBJ2-1, with D perhaps matching TRBD1 or TRBD2 (6 bases each). This CDR3 comprises 15 residues. V was trimmed by 2 bases and J by 5 bases, leaving 13 bases between them. Germline CDR1 MNHEY, CDR2 SVGAGI. The CDR3 region has the DNA TGTGCCAGCAGTTACGGGGCAGGGGAGGACAATGAGCAGTTCTTC. Protein sequence: CASSYGAGEDNEQFF.

This sequence joins TRBV7-2 and TRBJ2-5; 10 bases map to TRBD2. Germline loops: CDR1 SGHTA, CDR2 FQGNSA. V trimming: 6 bases; J trimming: 3 bases; junction bases outside the gene matches: 4. CDR3 length equals 14 residues. CDR3 sequence reads: CASSYTSGKETQYF. The CDR3 DNA reads as TGTGCCAGCAGTTATACTAGCGGGAAAGAGACCCAGTACTTC. The variable domain in full, completed from reference TRBV7-2 and TRBJ2-5, reads GAGVSQSPSNKVTEKGKDVELRCDPISGHTALYWYRQSLGQGLEFLIYFQGNSAPDKSGLPSDRFSAERTGGSVSTLTIQRTQQEDSAVYLCASSYTSGKETQYFGPGTRLLVL.

This clone occurred a few times. DNA of the CDR3: TGTGCCAGCAGCTTCTTAGAGATAGGAAAGAACACTGAAGCTTTCTTT. The encoded protein is CASSFLEIGKNTEAFF. The chain recombines TRBV7-9 with TRBJ1-1; the D is unclear. Germline assignment: CDR1 SEHNR and CDR2 FQNEAQ (reference sequence). The CDR3 consists of 16 residues. V was pared by 3 bases and J by 1 base, with 15 bases between.